This T cell receptor beta chain was obtained from a study of beta chain features in type 1 diabetes. At the level of the study: Comparable age, gender and cell yields were observed in patients relative to healthy donors.

This clone was recorded a few times. The antigen remains undetermined. The identical CDR3 is also encoded by other nucleotide sequences in the sample. Points from the study as a whole: Small HLA sub-analyses could not settle whether HLA shapes TCRB rearrangement.

Stem cell-like memory, regulatory, central memory and naive CD4+ cells were sorted via CD45RO/CCR7/CD25/CD127/CD95/CD27. As every portion of the isolated RNA was reverse transcribed, the sequencing read expressed TCRB transcripts. Clones were read by immunoSEQ multiplex PCR, and TCRdb kept only the in-frame ones, dropping some. Of around 300,000 clones in the sample, less than 15% were seen once. The sequence was collected from a man aged 30 to 39 in good health. Sequenced input: central memory CD4+ T cells from blood.

The CDR3 nucleotides read TGTGCCATCAGCGAGAGGGAAGGGACAGATACGCAGTATTTT. Amino acids: CAISEREGTDTQYF. This chain uses TRBV10-3 with TRBJ2-3; D might be TRBD2 (5 bases). V was clipped by 6 bases and J by 3 bases, with 13 bases between them. The CDR3 covers 14 residues. Germline CDR1 and CDR2: ENHRY and SYGVKD.